The rows below give T cell receptor beta chains drawn from one sample of a study of T cell responses to AZD1222 COVID-19 vaccine. TCRdb's copy holds only in-frame clones and misses some; the assay was immunoSEQ multiplex PCR. This table has about 160,000 clones, over 75% appearing once. The sample consisted of peripheral blood, taken 28 days after the second AZD1222 dose. The receptor set was obtained from an adult who received the AZD1222 COVID-19 vaccine. The CDR3 runs from the conserved cysteine through the conserved F or W. Each record gives: V gene, J gene, clone size, CDR3 protein. Rows give clone size only sometimes, using once, few, many, or a class for an expanded clone.

V gene: TRBV7-9
J gene: TRBJ2-3
clone size: -
CDR3 protein: CASSQPLDLDTQYF

V gene: TRBV5-4
J gene: TRBJ2-1
clone size: -
CDR3 protein: CASSPWTPRREGRNEQFF

V gene: TRBV1
J gene: TRBJ1-2
clone size: -
CDR3 protein: CTSSQGVVGRTNYGYTF

V gene: TRBV6-6
J gene: TRBJ2-7
clone size: -
CDR3 protein: CASMPRQGVDEQYF

V gene: TRBV5-6
J gene: TRBJ2-7
clone size: -
CDR3 protein: CASRLQGKESYEQYF

V gene: TRBV10-2
J gene: TRBJ2-1
clone size: -
CDR3 protein: CASSESSGYNEQFF

V gene: TRBV19
J gene: TRBJ2-6
clone size: -
CDR3 protein: CASTGFLTSGANVLTF

V gene: TRBV6-5
J gene: TRBJ2-1
clone size: once
CDR3 protein: CASSYSGEQFF

V gene: TRBV5-5
J gene: TRBJ2-7
clone size: -
CDR3 protein: CASSLVGSYYEQYF

V gene: TRBV24-1
J gene: TRBJ1-2
clone size: -
CDR3 protein: CATSDPPRAYGYTF

V gene: TRBV12-3/TRBV12-4
J gene: TRBJ1-2
clone size: -
CDR3 protein: CASSSDRNYGYTF

V gene: TRBV2
J gene: TRBJ2-2
clone size: -
CDR3 protein: CASRVAVNTGELFF

V gene: TRBV2
J gene: TRBJ2-7
clone size: -
CDR3 protein: CASSEVGFSSYEQYF

V gene: TRBV7-6
J gene: TRBJ1-5
clone size: -
CDR3 protein: CASSLSGDQPQHF

V gene: TRBV5-1
J gene: TRBJ2-1
clone size: once
CDR3 protein: CASSLTPTSGSLNEQFF

V gene: TRBV2
J gene: TRBJ1-4
clone size: -
CDR3 protein: CASRGHGEAELFF

V gene: TRBV4-1
J gene: TRBJ1-4
clone size: -
CDR3 protein: CASSQDQGDEKLFF

V gene: TRBV6-4
J gene: TRBJ1-1
clone size: -
CDR3 protein: CASPRGCTEAFF

V gene: TRBV28
J gene: TRBJ1-2
clone size: -
CDR3 protein: CASSFPLISNYGYTF

V gene: TRBV2
J gene: TRBJ2-4
clone size: -
CDR3 protein: CASSEKYPKGYF

V gene: TRBV24-1
J gene: TRBJ2-1
clone size: -
CDR3 protein: CATSDPGTGVNEQFF

V gene: TRBV6-1
J gene: TRBJ2-7
clone size: -
CDR3 protein: CASSEADRGFPSYEQYF

V gene: TRBV5-1
J gene: TRBJ2-1
clone size: -
CDR3 protein: CASSAGLAGEGEQFF

V gene: TRBV29-1
J gene: TRBJ2-3
clone size: once
CDR3 protein: CSVEEGADTQYF

V gene: TRBV11-3
J gene: TRBJ2-1
clone size: -
CDR3 protein: CASSSRDRAGDNEQFF

V gene: TRBV19
J gene: TRBJ1-1
clone size: -
CDR3 protein: CASSLSLDAEAFF

V gene: TRBV28
J gene: TRBJ1-2
clone size: -
CDR3 protein: CASSLGRGLAVGYTF

V gene: TRBV5-4
J gene: TRBJ1-2
clone size: -
CDR3 protein: CASRTDRGYGYTF

V gene: TRBV30
J gene: TRBJ1-5
clone size: -
CDR3 protein: CAWSWGNQPQHF

V gene: TRBV2
J gene: TRBJ2-3
clone size: -
CDR3 protein: CASSEGFSADTQYF

V gene: TRBV18
J gene: TRBJ2-1
clone size: once
CDR3 protein: CASSYGTSGYNEQFF

V gene: TRBV7-9
J gene: TRBJ2-7
clone size: -
CDR3 protein: CASSVGQAPEQYF

V gene: TRBV2
J gene: TRBJ1-1
clone size: -
CDR3 protein: CASRGTGNTEAFF

V gene: TRBV2
J gene: TRBJ2-2
clone size: few
CDR3 protein: CASSDTPSGFSGELFF

V gene: TRBV19
J gene: TRBJ2-7
clone size: -
CDR3 protein: CASSDRKNSYEQYF

V gene: TRBV18
J gene: TRBJ2-1
clone size: -
CDR3 protein: CASSPFSSGDNEQFF

V gene: TRBV19
J gene: TRBJ1-2
clone size: -
CDR3 protein: CASSPGQSFGYTF

V gene: TRBV14
J gene: TRBJ1-2
clone size: -
CDR3 protein: CASSQAFRGGYGYTF

V gene: TRBV20-1
J gene: TRBJ1-3
clone size: -
CDR3 protein: CSASSSYDSGNTIYF

V gene: TRBV2
J gene: TRBJ2-1
clone size: -
CDR3 protein: CASSEGTVWRVVGDEQFF

V gene: TRBV11-2
J gene: TRBJ2-5
clone size: -
CDR3 protein: CATGRGSFTFQETQYF

V gene: TRBV5-4
J gene: TRBJ2-1
clone size: -
CDR3 protein: CASSGNSGTRGEVEQFF

V gene: TRBV27
J gene: TRBJ1-6
clone size: -
CDR3 protein: CASSLSSLNSPLHF

V gene: TRBV30
J gene: TRBJ2-1
clone size: -
CDR3 protein: CAWSPVLAGPISEQFF

V gene: TRBV11-2
J gene: TRBJ2-1
clone size: -
CDR3 protein: CASSSSGALPDEQFF

V gene: TRBV12-3/TRBV12-4
J gene: TRBJ2-3
clone size: -
CDR3 protein: CASSLGGWMAQYF

V gene: TRBV2
J gene: TRBJ1-5
clone size: -
CDR3 protein: CASSRSQNNQPQHF

V gene: TRBV6-5
J gene: TRBJ1-5
clone size: -
CDR3 protein: CASSYGGDGNQPQHF

V gene: TRBV14
J gene: TRBJ1-5
clone size: once
CDR3 protein: CASSQDTDQPQHF

V gene: TRBV30
J gene: TRBJ2-5
clone size: -
CDR3 protein: CAWTSQELVAFQETQYF

V gene: TRBV18
J gene: TRBJ2-5
clone size: -
CDR3 protein: CASSPGLAGRRETQYF

V gene: TRBV6-5
J gene: TRBJ2-3
clone size: -
CDR3 protein: CASKVADTQYF

V gene: TRBV29-1
J gene: TRBJ1-1
clone size: -
CDR3 protein: CSVATGNTEAFF

V gene: TRBV30
J gene: TRBJ1-6
clone size: -
CDR3 protein: CAWTSGFRSPLHF